This entry lists 21 T cell receptor beta chains sequenced from one sample in a study of T cell responses to AZD1222 COVID-19 vaccine. The repertoire was sequenced with immunoSEQ multiplex PCR; TCRdb's copy has only in-frame clones and lacks some. Among around 160,000 clones, around 91% were seen once, and the ten largest hold 5.2%. The sample consisted of peripheral blood, taken on day 0 of AZD1222 vaccination. The receptor set was obtained from an adult in good health.

The chain carries TRBV27 and TRBJ2-7; TRBD1 matches 7 bases. The CDR3 has 14 amino acids. The J segment lost 5 bases and the V segment lost 0 bases, leaving 4 bases of the junction unmatched. Per germline, CDR1 MNHEY and CDR2 SMNVEV (reference sequence). CDR3 nucleotides: TGTGCCAGCAGTTTATCGTACAGGGGCCACGAGCAGTACTTC. Translated: CASSLSYRGHEQYF.

This chain uses TRBV7-8 with TRBJ1-1; D gene uncertain. The germline V gene has CDR1 SGHVS and CDR2 FQNEAQ. V lost 1 base to trimming and J lost 1 base, with 7 bases between them. This CDR3 comprises 14 residues. CDR3 region: CASSLEAANTEAFF. In DNA, the CDR3 is TGTGCCAGCAGCTTAGAGGCGGCGAACACTGAAGCTTTCTTT.

The chain has TRBV27 and TRBJ1-2; possibly TRBD1 for D (6 bases). The CDR3 runs 14 residues. V was trimmed by 4 bases and J by 4 bases, leaving 13 bases between them. In germline, CDR1 is MNHEY, CDR2 SMNVEV (reference sequence). CDR3 sequence reads: CASSYAGGAYGYTF. In DNA form, the CDR3 reads TGTGCCAGCAGTTATGCGGGGGGGGCCTATGGCTACACCTTC.

The V gene is TRBV7-2, the J gene TRBJ2-3; D might be TRBD2 (7 bases). Per germline, CDR1 SGHTA and CDR2 FQGNSA. The CDR3 has 14 amino acids. The V end lost 3 bases, the J end lost 2 bases, and 9 bases lay between the germline ends. The DNA for the CDR3 is TGTGCCAGCAGCTTCGGGGGGCCCACAGATACGCAGTATTTT. Translation: CASSFGGPTDTQYF.

The chain employs TRBV20-1 and TRBJ1-6, with D possibly TRBD1 on 5 matching bases. The germline V gene has CDR1 DFQATT and CDR2 SNEGSKA (reference sequence). The CDR3 is 13 residues long. The V and J ends lost 3 bases and 8 bases respectively, with 11 bases between them. CDR3: CSASEDTYSPLHF. The CDR3, as DNA: TGCAGTGCTAGTGAGGACACTTATTCACCCCTCCACTTT.

The rearrangement joins TRBV27 to TRBJ1-1; the D gene is possibly TRBD1 (6 bases). Looked up from germline, CDR1 is MNHEY and CDR2 is SMNVEV (reference sequence). The CDR3 is 15 amino acids. Deletions cut 11 bases from V and 2 bases from J, with 21 bases between. The CDR3 is CAAHSVGTPNTEAFF. DNA of the CDR3: TGTGCCGCCCACAGCGTCGGGACACCCAACACTGAAGCTTTCTTT.

The chain has TRBV29-1 and TRBJ1-2; D remains ambiguous. CDR1 is SQVTM and CDR2 is ANQGSEA in the germline V gene. V lost 4 bases and J lost 8, with 14 bases in between. This CDR3 contains 12 residues. DNA for the CDR3: TGCAGCGTTGTAACCATACCGACCGGCTACACCTTC. It encodes CSVVTIPTGYTF.

The chain joins TRBV10-3 to TRBJ1-1, with D possibly being TRBD1 (6 bases). The CDR3 consists of 13 residues. The V end lost 3 bases, the J end lost 11 bases, and 16 bases lay between the germline ends. From germline, CDR1 is ENHRY and CDR2 SYGVKD. Here the CDR3 reads CAISDNREEEAFF. In DNA form, the CDR3 reads TGTGCCATCAGTGACAACAGGGAGGAGGAGGCTTTCTTT.

This clone was observed once. The chain has TRBV7-2 and TRBJ2-5; tentatively, D is TRBD2 (7 bases). The CDR3 is 15 residues long. V dropped 5 bases and J dropped 6 bases, with 19 bases sitting between them. Looked up from germline, CDR1 is SGHTA and CDR2 is FQGNSA. The DNA for the CDR3 is TGTGCCAGCAGCGGTAGGGGGGGAGCGGTAAAGACCCAGTACTTC. Protein product: CASSGRGGAVKTQYF.

The chain is built from TRBV10-3 and TRBJ1-1, with TRBD1 matching over 9 bases. V shed 7 bases and J 2 bases; nucleotides not matched to a gene: 14. Germline V lookup: CDR1 ENHRY, CDR2 SYGVKD. The CDR3 sequence is 17 residues long. In DNA, the CDR3 is TGTGCCATCACCGCCGGGACAGGGTCGGTGGCTAACACTGAAGCTTTCTTT. It codes for CAITAGTGSVANTEAFF.

V is TRBV3-1 (or the pseudogene TRBV3-2) and J is TRBJ1-6, with D unresolved. The CDR3 length is 14 residues. CDR1 is LGHDT, CDR2 YNNKEL, per germline (reference sequence). Trimming cost V 2 bases and J 4 bases, with 6 bases left between them. The DNA for the CDR3 is TGTGCCAGCAGCCAATCCGATTATAATTCACCCCTCCACTTT. Translation gives CASSQSDYNSPLHF.

The V call is TRBV9, the J call TRBJ2-7, with no clear D. The V end was cut by 3 bases, the J end by 0 bases, with 19 bases between. There are 17 residues in the CDR3. Germline V gives CDR1 SGDLS, CDR2 YYNGEE. The CDR3: CASSASSGDIYSYEQYF. The CDR3 bases are TGTGCCAGCAGCGCCAGTAGTGGAGACATTTACTCCTACGAGCAGTACTTC.

On this clone: Germline is not matched at one junction end, which may reflect a read error. The gene calls are TRBV28 and TRBJ1-6; a possible D gene is TRBD1 (6 bases). The CDR3 loop spans 13 amino acids. Germline lookup yields CDR1 MDHEN and CDR2 SYDVKM. The CDR3 protein is CASKEGGSSPFHF. In DNA, the CDR3 is TGTGCCAGCAAGGAGGGGGGTAGTTCACCCTTCCACTTT.

The V and J genes are TRBV27 and TRBJ2-1; D is uncertain. CDR1 is MNHEY and CDR2 is SMNVEV in the germline V gene (reference sequence). CDR3 length: 16 amino acids. With 8 bases removed from V and 5 bases from J, the gap between germline ends came to 22 bases. The CDR3 sequence is CASAALAQARHNEQFF. The CDR3 bases are TGTGCCAGCGCCGCCTTGGCGCAGGCGCGGCACAATGAGCAGTTCTTC.

V gene TRBV15 combines with J gene TRBJ1-6; D not resolved. The germline V gene encodes CDR1 LNHNV and CDR2 YYDKDF (reference sequence). This CDR3 has 13 residues. Trimming stripped 0 bases from V and 6 bases from J, with 3 bases between. Written as DNA, the CDR3 is TGTGCCACCAGCAGAGAACCTAATTCACCCCTCCACTTT. It translates to CATSREPNSPLHF.

This chain joins TRBV19 and TRBJ1-5; D uncertain. The V gene lost 3 bases and the J gene lost 0 bases, with 9 bases spanning the gap. The CDR3 covers 15 residues. CDR1 and CDR2 (germline): LNHDA, SQIVND (reference sequence). The DNA for the CDR3 is TGTGCCAGTAGTATGGCCGTCTATAGCAATCAGCCCCAGCATTTT. It translates to CASSMAVYSNQPQHF.

The chain has TRBV4-3 and TRBJ2-1; D ambiguous. Germline CDR1 is LGHNA and CDR2 is YSLEER. The CDR3 is 14 residues long. Trimming removed 0 bases at V and 7 bases at J, with 10 bases between. The CDR3 reads CASSQEVMGNEQFF. For the CDR3, the DNA is TGCGCCAGCAGCCAAGAGGTTATGGGAAATGAGCAGTTCTTC.

The V gene is TRBV5-1, the J gene TRBJ1-1; D might be TRBD1 (6 bases). Trimming shortened V by 4 bases and J by 2 bases, and 15 bases separated the two germline ends. The V gene's germline CDR1 is SGHRS and CDR2 YFSETQ. There are 15 residues in the CDR3. DNA of the CDR3: TGCGCCAGCAGCCGGGACACCACATACAACACTGAAGCTTTCTTT. Amino acids: CASSRDTTYNTEAFF.

The chain uses TRBV4-3 and TRBJ2-1; 8 bases map to TRBD1. CDR1 is LGHNA, CDR2 YSLEER, per germline. CDR3 length equals 15 residues. The V gene end was trimmed by 1 base and the J gene end by 9 bases; junction bases not matched to a gene: 8. For the CDR3, the DNA is TGCGCCAGCAGCCAAGGTCAGGGGGCTAATGGTGAGCAGTTCTTC. Amino acids: CASSQGQGANGEQFF.

The chain joins TRBV2 to TRBJ2-3, with D perhaps matching TRBD2 (6 bases). The V gene lost 6 bases and the J gene lost 6 bases, with 7 bases spanning the gap. The CDR3 spans 11 residues. Germline V gives CDR1 SNHLY, CDR2 FYNNEI. The CDR3 nucleotides read TGTGCCAGCAGGGGACTTGATACGCAGTATTTT. Translated: CASRGLDTQYF.

This chain connects TRBV4-1 to TRBJ1-2; tentatively, D is TRBD1 (5 bases). The CDR3 consists of 13 residues. Deletions cut 3 bases from V and 8 bases from J, with 13 bases between. CDR1 is MGHRA, CDR2 YSYEKL, per germline. The CDR3 loop reads CASSQSSGVGYTF. CDR3 bases: TGCGCCAGCAGCCAGAGTTCGGGGGTGGGCTACACCTTC.